The clone carrying this T cell receptor (beta chain) was found once. Trimming shortened V by 1 base and J by 4 bases, and 11 bases separated the two germline ends. Germline CDR1 reads LNHDA; CDR2 reads SQIVND (reference sequence). The CDR3 covers 14 residues. The data belong to a study of cytomegalovirus exposure and HLA in healthy donors. Amplification used 60 Vbeta primers and 13 Jbeta primers. The method was immunoSEQ multiplex PCR; TCRdb's version includes in-frame clones alone and lacks a portion of them. This table has roughly 130,000 clones, around 83% appearing once. V usage is TRBV19 and J usage is TRBJ2-7; D is perhaps TRBD2 (6 bases). This TCR derives from a male donor in good health and CMV-seropositive. Sequencing was done on a sample of PBMCs. The CDR3 is CASSIVLEGYEQYF. In DNA form, the CDR3 reads TGTGCCAGTAGTATAGTCTTGGAGGGGTACGAGCAGTACTTC.